The table lists the clone carrying this TCR beta chain with a count of one. Its antigen is as yet unknown. Trimming stripped 2 bases from V and 9 bases from J, with 20 bases between. The CDR3 totals 16 residues. The germline V gene encodes CDR1 ENHRY and CDR2 SYGVKD. Healthy adults negative for HIV, lacking recent acute infections or vaccinations, served as donors. The sample comes from a study of shared clonotypes between healthy human individuals. The overall study: Ranging from 18 to 49 in age, donors were a couple of women and a few men. General observations from the study: Sequencing depth was expected to affect clonotype sharing among donors. Richness estimates generally favored naive over memory subsets.

Repertoires were generated with immunoSEQ multiplex PCR, while TCRdb's copy carries only in-frame clones and drops some. Here the sample spans 2.5 million or so clones, around nine tenths being singletons. The sample taken for sequencing was naive CD4+ T cells sorted from blood. Subset denoted: CD45RA+ positively selected. This chain connects TRBV10-3 to TRBJ2-4; D remains ambiguous. The receptor's source is a man aged 18 to 29 in good health. CDR3 nucleotides: TGTGCCATCAGTGAGACCCCCCCCGACGGTTGGGTCATTCAGTACTTC. Its protein product is CAISETPPDGWVIQYF.